The entry below gives a single T cell receptor beta chain sequence along with its context. Its antigen is still unknown. The CDR3 consists of 14 residues. Germline lookup yields CDR1 DFQATT and CDR2 SNEGSKA (reference sequence). V was shortened by 2 bases and J by 0 bases, with 8 bases between the two germline ends. As it was prepared, the TCRbeta library received unique molecular identifiers. Each CDR3 protein is one row after TCRdb ran MiXCR on the PCR reads. The table shows 500,000 to 750,000 distinct CDR3 sequences, with roughly 30% occurring only once. The sample comes from a study of T-cell reconstitution after alpha-beta-depleted transplantation in children. The study, taken as a whole, reports: When one year had passed after transplant, most T-cell counts and diversity came from newly produced T cells. About two months after transplant, alpha-beta T cells reportedly came from several hundred expanded graft clones. Certain patients had high TCRbeta diversity at day 60, and it came from recipient T cells and thymic progenitors that survived.

The starting material was PBMCs, obtained before TCRalphabeta/CD19-depleted stem cell transplant. The receptor comes from a boy under two years old with Wiskott-Aldrich syndrome, due to receive a stem cell transplant. The rearrangement uses TRBV20-1 and TRBJ2-1, with D tentatively TRBD2 (6 bases). CDR3 nucleotides: TGCAGTGCTAGACTAGCGAGCTCCTACAATGAGCAGTTCTTC. Encoded protein: CSARLASSYNEQFF.